The 31 T cell receptor beta chains below all came from one sample that was sequenced in a study of monozygotic twins with inflammatory bowel disease. TCRdb reprocessed the 5' RACE reads, keeping one entry per CDR3 protein, no DNA. The sample table includes about 380,000 distinct CDR3 sequences. Sequenced input: blood. These receptors were obtained from a human donor with ulcerative colitis or Crohn's disease, or a healthy co-twin of an affected twin (not recorded which).

This chain links TRBV9 with TRBJ1-2; TCRdb lists TRBD1, though no DNA is available to test this call. Per germline, CDR1 SGDLS and CDR2 YYNGEE. The CDR3 contains 17 residues. The CDR3 reads CASSVAVWDRGLDGYTF.

The chain is built from TRBV11-2 and TRBJ1-1; TCRdb's D gene call, TRBD1, goes unchecked for lack of DNA. The CDR3 consists of 12 residues. Germline V gene lookup returns CDR1 SGHAT and CDR2 FQNNGV. The CDR3 protein is CASSRQGYEAFF. Supplemented by reference TRBV11-2 and TRBJ1-1, the full variable domain reads EAGVAQSPRYKIIEKRQSVAFWCNPISGHATLYWYQQILGQGPKLLIQFQNNGVVDDSQLPKDRFSAERLKGVDSTLKIQPAKLEDSAVYLCASSRQGYEAFFGQGTRLTVV.

The chain combines TRBV10-3 with TRBJ2-1; TCRdb gives TRBD2 as the D gene, but with no DNA this cannot be confirmed. The CDR3 runs to 19 residues. Germline V gives CDR1 ENHRY, CDR2 SYGVKD. CDR3 protein: CAISDPGLAGGPSYNEQFF.

The V call is TRBV12-3 or TRBV12-4, the J call TRBJ2-7; checking the TCRdb D call of TRBD2 is not possible without DNA. CDR3 length: 16 amino acids. CDR3 amino acids: CASSLGRRQFPYEQYF.

The chain has TRBV7-9 and TRBJ1-2; the TCRdb call, TRBD1, lacks DNA for checking. CDR1 is SEHNR, CDR2 FQNEAQ, per germline (reference sequence). The CDR3 sequence is 16 residues long. The chain's CDR3 is CASSDNRGRGDYGYTF.

The chain uses TRBV11-3 and TRBJ2-2. This CDR3 has 13 residues. Germline V gene lookup returns CDR1 SGHNT and CDR2 YENEEA. CDR3 residues: CASSLGVGGELFF.

The chain links TRBV5-1 to TRBJ2-5; TCRdb indicates TRBD2, and absent DNA this call remains unverified. The CDR3 runs 15 residues. Germline V lookup: CDR1 SGHRS, CDR2 YFSETQ. CDR3 region: CASSRTSGGVETQYF.

The chain carries TRBV5-1 and TRBJ2-7; TCRdb gives TRBD2 as the D gene, but with no DNA this cannot be confirmed. Germline V CDR1 and CDR2: SGHRS, YFSETQ. CDR3 length equals 12 residues. CDR3: CASSPEGYLPYF.

The chain joins TRBV5-4 to TRBJ1-2; without DNA, the TCRdb call of TRBD1 cannot be checked. The CDR3 loop spans 14 amino acids. Germline CDR1 reads SGHNT; CDR2 reads YYREEE (reference sequence). CDR3 protein: CASSEQGREYGYTF.

The rearrangement uses TRBV9 and TRBJ2-3; the TRBD1 assignment by TCRdb is unverifiable without DNA. CDR1 is SGDLS and CDR2 is YYNGEE in the germline V gene. The CDR3 extends over 15 amino acids. The CDR3 reads CASSVEGPLHDTQYF.

The chain carries TRBV11-2 and TRBJ2-4; the TCRdb call, TRBD2, lacks DNA for checking. This CDR3 spans 20 amino acids. The germline gives CDR1 SGHAT, CDR2 FQNNGV. CDR3 residues: CASSHMTAGRGSWAKNIQYF.

The rearrangement links TRBV6-1 to TRBJ1-6; lacking DNA, the TRBD1 call made by TCRdb goes unchecked. CDR1 is MNHNS, CDR2 SASEGT, per germline. The CDR3 length is 15 residues. This CDR3 reads CASSESWTGSSPLHF.

The chain uses TRBV6-1 and TRBJ2-5; the D call of TRBD2 rests on TCRdb alone, since no DNA is present to check it. Germline CDR1 is MNHNS and CDR2 is SASEGT. The CDR3 is 17 amino acids. The CDR3 region is CASSPVQLAGDSETQYF.

V and J are TRBV7-3 and TRBJ2-1; the D gene TCRdb calls, TRBD1, cannot be checked with no DNA. CDR1 and CDR2 from the germline V gene are SGHTA and FQGTGA. The CDR3 is made up of 12 amino acids. This CDR3 is CASTSSRGPLFF.

The CDR3 is CASSPSRLQNNEQFF. This chain joins TRBV11-3 and TRBJ2-1; lacking DNA, the TRBD2 call made by TCRdb goes unchecked. Looked up from germline, CDR1 is SGHNT and CDR2 is YENEEA. This CDR3 spans 15 amino acids. The full variable domain, rest sourced from reference TRBV11-3 and TRBJ2-1, is EAGVVQSPRYKIIEKKQPVAFWCNPISGHNTLYWYLQNLGQGPELLIRYENEEAVDDSQLPKDRFSAERLKGVDSTLKIQPAELGDSAVYLCASSPSRLQNNEQFFGPGTRLTVL.

The rearrangement uses TRBV19 and TRBJ2-5; without DNA, the TCRdb call of TRBD1 cannot be checked. Germline loops: CDR1 LNHDA, CDR2 SQIVND (reference sequence). This CDR3 has 14 amino acids. The CDR3 spells CASKSGRREETQYF.

The CDR3 region is CASSLSLSIELFF. The chain recombines TRBV28 with TRBJ2-2. The CDR3 covers 13 residues. Looked up from germline, CDR1 is MDHEN and CDR2 is SYDVKM.

The rearrangement links TRBV19 to TRBJ1-5; the TCRdb call, TRBD1, lacks DNA for checking. CDR1 is LNHDA and CDR2 is SQIVND in the germline V gene (reference sequence). The CDR3 consists of 15 residues. CDR3 in amino acids: CASSVRQWSNQPQHF.

The V gene is TRBV7-7, the J gene TRBJ2-6. This CDR3 has 14 amino acids. The V gene's germline CDR1 is SSHAT and CDR2 FNYEAQ (reference sequence). CDR3 in amino acids: CASSLNRGANVLTF.

The V call is TRBV4-2, the J call TRBJ2-5; TCRdb outputs TRBD1, but without DNA this stays unchecked. The CDR3 covers 14 residues. Germline CDR1 reads LGHNA; CDR2 reads YNFKEQ. The CDR3: CASSPLGPRETQYF.

The rearrangement joins TRBV5-1 to TRBJ2-2; as DNA is missing, the TRBD1 call by TCRdb cannot be tested. The CDR3 runs 15 residues. The V gene's germline CDR1 is SGHRS and CDR2 YFSETQ. CDR3 residues: CASSRGQGAAGELFF.

The rearrangement uses TRBV27 and TRBJ1-2; no DNA is available, so the TRBD1 call from TCRdb remains unchecked. Per the germline V gene, CDR1 is MNHEY and CDR2 is SMNVEV (reference sequence). The length of the CDR3 is 14 residues. CDR3 loop: CASSPDRATYGYTF.

The chain joins TRBV11-2 to TRBJ2-1; TCRdb lists TRBD1, though no DNA is available to test this call. The germline CDR1 and CDR2 sequences are SGHAT and FQNNGV. CDR3 length: 18 amino acids. The CDR3 is CASSAPGQGATFYHEQFF.

The V and J genes are TRBV7-2 and TRBJ1-5; the D gene TCRdb calls, TRBD1, cannot be checked with no DNA. CDR1 is SGHTA, CDR2 FQGNSA, per germline. The CDR3 is 14 residues long. CDR3 loop: CASSFGTGGQPQHF. The whole variable domain, filled in from reference TRBV7-2 and TRBJ1-5, reads GAGVSQSPSNKVTEKGKDVELRCDPISGHTALYWYRQSLGQGLEFLIYFQGNSAPDKSGLPSDRFSAERTGGSVSTLTIQRTQQEDSAVYLCASSFGTGGQPQHFGDGTRLSIL.

The rearrangement joins TRBV2 to TRBJ2-3; without DNA, the TCRdb call of TRBD1 cannot be checked. The germline gives CDR1 SNHLY, CDR2 FYNNEI. The CDR3 length is 15 residues. This chain's CDR3 is CASSGQGGYTDTQYF.

V gene TRBV7-8 combines with J gene TRBJ1-4. The germline CDR1 and CDR2 sequences are SGHVS and FQNEAQ. CDR3 length: 18 amino acids. CDR3 residues: CASSLAPLTLATNEKLFF.

This chain links TRBV5-1 with TRBJ2-3. From germline, CDR1 is SGHRS and CDR2 YFSETQ. This CDR3 region has 16 residues. The CDR3 region is CASSFGVSLLTDTQYF.

The chain joins TRBV19 to TRBJ1-6. Germline CDR1 reads LNHDA; CDR2 reads SQIVND (reference sequence). CDR3 length: 15 residues. The CDR3 region is CASSIAILVASPLHF.

The V gene is TRBV28, the J gene TRBJ2-6. The CDR3 has 15 amino acids. Germline values: CDR1 MDHEN, CDR2 SYDVKM. CDR3 amino acids: CASIKVPSGANVLTF.

This chain uses TRBV12-3 or TRBV12-4 with TRBJ2-2; lacking DNA, the TRBD2 call made by TCRdb goes unchecked. CDR3 size: 15 residues. The CDR3 region is CASSSGGGATGELFF.

J is TRBJ2-5 and V is TRBV7-2; checking the TCRdb D call of TRBD2 is not possible without DNA. From germline, CDR1 is SGHTA and CDR2 FQGNSA. The CDR3 length is 15 residues. CDR3 sequence reads: CASSLIAGGQETQYF. The whole variable domain, remainder taken from reference TRBV7-2 and TRBJ2-5, is GAGVSQSPSNKVTEKGKDVELRCDPISGHTALYWYRQSLGQGLEFLIYFQGNSAPDKSGLPSDRFSAERTGGSVSTLTIQRTQQEDSAVYLCASSLIAGGQETQYFGPGTRLLVL.